These 8 T cell receptor beta chains came from one sample sequenced in a study of blood T cell repertoires in COVID-19. Measured with immunoSEQ multiplex PCR; TCRdb has only the in-frame clones, and not every one. The table shows 250,000 to 300,000 clones, with around 89% occurring only once. Sequencing was performed on peripheral blood. The receptors stem from a woman aged 55 to 70 with acute or convalescent COVID-19.

This chain connects TRBV12-3 or TRBV12-4 to TRBJ2-1; tentatively, D is TRBD2 (6 bases). V dropped 3 bases and J dropped 9 bases, with 9 bases sitting between them. The CDR3 runs to 12 residues. The CDR3 loop is CASSLSGGEQFF. The CDR3 nucleotides are TGTGCCAGCAGTTTGTCCGGGGGTGAGCAGTTCTTC.

The chain joins TRBV7-6 to TRBJ2-3; 11 nucleotides line up with TRBD2. V was clipped by 5 bases and J by 2 bases; unmatched bases: 9. Germline CDR1 SGHVS, CDR2 FNYEAQ. This CDR3 contains 17 residues. CDR3 region: CASSKGGTSGTTDTQYF. As DNA, the CDR3 is TGTGCCAGCAGCAAAGGAGGGACTAGCGGCACCACAGATACGCAGTATTTT. The variable domain in full, completed from reference TRBV7-6 and TRBJ2-3, reads GAGVSQSPRYKVTKRGQDVALRCDPISGHVSLYWYRQALGQGPEFLTYFNYEAQQDKSGLPNDRFSAERPEGSISTLTIQRTEQRDSAMYRCASSKGGTSGTTDTQYFGPGTRLTVL.

This chain links TRBV5-1 with TRBJ1-1; 7 positions agree with TRBD1. Germline V gene sequence: CDR1 SGHRS, CDR2 YFSETQ. This CDR3 is 19 amino acids long. V gave up 4 bases and J gave up 0 bases; unmatched junction bases: 18. The DNA of the CDR3 is TGCGCCAGCAGCCGCGACGGGACAGTGAAGCAAATAATGAACACTGAAGCTTTCTTT. Translation: CASSRDGTVKQIMNTEAFF.

This chain uses TRBV7-6 with TRBJ2-3; 11 bases are a match to TRBD1. Trimming at V came to 5 bases and at J to 1 base, leaving 8 bases not matched to a gene. The CDR3 totals 17 residues. CDR1 and CDR2 from the germline V gene are SGHVS and FNYEAQ. The CDR3 region has the DNA TGTGCCAGCAGCCCCGGGACAGGGGGTTGGGGCACAGATACGCAGTATTTT. Translating it yields CASSPGTGGWGTDTQYF. Full variable domain (remainder filled in from reference TRBV7-6 and TRBJ2-3): GAGVSQSPRYKVTKRGQDVALRCDPISGHVSLYWYRQALGQGPEFLTYFNYEAQQDKSGLPNDRFSAERPEGSISTLTIQRTEQRDSAMYRCASSPGTGGWGTDTQYFGPGTRLTVL.

This clone was seen more than once but under ten times. The V gene is TRBV27, the J gene TRBJ2-5, with 16 bases aligning to TRBD2. CDR1 is MNHEY and CDR2 is SMNVEV in the germline V gene (reference sequence). The trim removed 6 bases at V and 5 bases at J, leaving 6 bases unmatched. This CDR3 comprises 16 residues. CDR3 region: CASSGTSGRGRETQYF. CDR3 sequence (DNA): TGTGCCAGCAGCGGGACTAGCGGGAGGGGGCGGGAGACCCAGTACTTC.

The chain employs TRBV13 and TRBJ2-2; D is possibly TRBD2 (5 bases). The V end was cut by 2 bases, the J end by 5 bases, with 9 bases between. Germline V CDR1 and CDR2: PRHDT, FYEKMQ (reference sequence). The CDR3 is 14 amino acids. CDR3 residues: CASSLILGTGELFF. CDR3 nucleotide sequence: TGTGCCAGCAGCTTAATACTAGGGACCGGGGAGCTGTTTTTT.

The chain recombines TRBV6-5 with TRBJ2-7, with TRBD2 identical over 7 bases. The CDR3 spans 15 residues. Looked up from germline, CDR1 is MNHEY and CDR2 is SVGAGI. V shed 11 bases, J shed 0 bases, and the junction held 13 bases outside the gene matches. CDR3 in amino acids: CAPSGEGRASYEQYF. As DNA, the CDR3 is TGTGCCCCCTCCGGGGAAGGGAGGGCCTCCTACGAGCAGTACTTC.

This clone was seen only once. The rearrangement links TRBV7-2 to TRBJ1-2; 7 nucleotides line up with TRBD1. The V gene's germline CDR1 is SGHTA and CDR2 FQGNSA. J was trimmed by 1 base and V by 5 bases; bases with no gene match: 13. There are 17 residues in the CDR3. CDR3 DNA sequence: TGTGCCAGCAGCCAGGGGGGAGAAACAGATTTTAACTATGGCTACACCTTC. As protein: CASSQGGETDFNYGYTF. Drawing the rest from reference TRBV7-2 and TRBJ1-2, the complete variable domain is GAGVSQSPSNKVTEKGKDVELRCDPISGHTALYWYRQSLGQGLEFLIYFQGNSAPDKSGLPSDRFSAERTGGSVSTLTIQRTQQEDSAVYLCASSQGGETDFNYGYTFGSGTRLTVV.